Each of the 14 T cell receptor beta chains below was sequenced from the same sample in a study of esophageal squamous cell carcinoma under preoperative chemotherapy. Via MiXCR, TCRdb re-called the PCR reads, giving one row per CDR3 protein. Here the sample spans about 6,600 distinct CDR3 sequences, approximately 33% being singletons. The time point: before preoperative PTX-NDP chemotherapy. The specimen was collected from a patient given preoperative chemotherapy. These receptors were obtained from a human donor with esophageal squamous cell carcinoma. The donor label of this sample is uncertain.

The chain employs TRBV11-3 and TRBJ2-1; 9 bases agree with TRBD2. The J call may be wrong; the DNA end is better matched by TRBJ2-7. There are 15 residues in the CDR3. In germline, CDR1 is SGHNT, CDR2 YENEEA. The CDR3 reads CASSDIAGAYNEQYF. As DNA, the CDR3 is TGTGCCAGCAGCGATATAGCGGGGGCTTACAATGAGCAGTACTTC.

The rearrangement uses TRBV7-2 and TRBJ2-7; D remains ambiguous. Trimming removed 2 bases from V and 4 bases from J, with 9 bases in between. Germline CDR1 is SGHTA and CDR2 is FQGNSA. CDR3 length equals 13 residues. The CDR3 region is CASSLSGSYEQYF. Written as DNA, the CDR3 is TGTGCCAGCAGCTTATCGGGTTCTTACGAGCAGTACTTC.

A word on this clonotype: Germline is not matched at one junction end, which may reflect a read error. This chain connects TRBV6-5 to TRBJ2-4; TRBD2 might be the D (5 bases). The CDR3 consists of 13 residues. Per the germline V gene, CDR1 is MNHEY and CDR2 is SVGAGI. The CDR3 nucleotides read TGTGCCAGCAGTTATTCGGAGGCCGGAAGGCGGTGGTTC. As protein: CASSYSEAGRRWF.

A word on this clonotype: Just one base apart from a much larger clone, this may be a read error. The chain recombines TRBV4-1 with TRBJ2-5; 7 positions match TRBD1. The J call may be wrong; the DNA end is better matched by TRBJ2-7. Germline values: CDR1 MGHRA, CDR2 YSYEKL. The CDR3 contains 15 residues. CDR3 coding DNA: TGCGCCAGCAGCCAAGATCGGGGACAGCGCTACGAGCAGTACTTC. This sequence encodes CASSQDRGQRYEQYF.

This clonotype was seen ten or more times. The rearrangement uses TRBV12-3 or TRBV12-4 and TRBJ1-3; tentative D call: TRBD1 (5 bases). Trimming cost V 3 bases and J 2 bases, with 8 bases left between them. The CDR3 has 14 amino acids. Here the CDR3 reads CASSFGQAGNTIYF. In nucleotides, the CDR3 is TGTGCCAGCAGTTTTGGACAAGCTGGAAACACCATATATTTT.

This clonotype was seen only a few times. The CDR3 sequence is CASSLVASASYEQYF. The CDR3 coding sequence is TGCGCCAGCAGCTTGGTTGCTAGCGCCTCCTACGAGCAGTACTTC. The V call is TRBV5-1, the J call TRBJ2-4, with a tentative D call TRBD2 (6 bases). The better agreement between TRBJ2-7 and the DNA end casts doubt on the J call. CDR1 is SGHRS and CDR2 is YFSETQ in the germline V gene. CDR3 size: 15 residues.

On this clonotype: Relative to the germline gene, one junction end is altered; a read error may explain this. The J gene is TRBJ2-7, the V gene TRBV12-3 or TRBV12-4, with D perhaps TRBD1 (6 bases). The DNA matches TRBJ2-1 better at its end, which makes the J call doubtful. This CDR3 has 17 amino acids. CDR3 in amino acids: CASSPDVTGYPYDEQFF. The CDR3 nucleotides read TGTGCCAGCAGTCCCGACGTCACAGGGTACCCCTACGATGAGCAGTTCTTC.

This clonotype occurred many times. This clone may be a read error of a much larger clone one base away. CDR3 amino acids: CASSRSGYSYEQFF. In DNA, the CDR3 is TGTGCCAGCAGCCGGTCGGGGTACTCCTACGAGCAGTTCTTC. V is TRBV27 and J is TRBJ2-1, with D tentatively TRBD2 (5 bases). This CDR3 is built from 14 residues. Trimming stripped 6 bases from V and 10 bases from J, with 19 bases between. Germline V gene sequence: CDR1 MNHEY, CDR2 SMNVEV (reference sequence).

Of note for this clonotype: This CDR3 is missing its conserved last phenylalanine or tryptophan, likely due to a read error. Because the CDR3's place on the DNA is in doubt, the DNA is left out and the CDR3 is given as listed by TCRdb. The gene calls are TRBV6-1 and TRBJ2-1. The CDR3 totals 15 residues, both ends included. CDR1 is MNHNS, CDR2 SASEGT, per germline. CDR3 protein: CASSKGGSSYNEEFV.

This clonotype was recorded at least ten times. This chain uses TRBV7-8 with TRBJ2-3; D gene uncertain. The germline CDR1 and CDR2 sequences are SGHVS and FQNEAQ. This CDR3 spans 12 amino acids. Trimming stripped 7 bases from V and 2 bases from J, with 7 bases between. In DNA, the CDR3 is TGTGCCAGCACCGTCAACACAGATACGCAGTATTTT. Its protein is CASTVNTDTQYF.

This chain connects TRBV7-2 to TRBJ2-3; either TRBD1 or TRBD2 may fit D (5 bases each). CDR3 length equals 16 residues. Germline assignment: CDR1 SGHTA and CDR2 FQGNSA. V dropped 5 bases and J dropped 2 bases, with 17 bases sitting between them. The CDR3 sequence: CASSPAPGAATDTQYF. CDR3 bases: TGTGCCAGCAGCCCCGCACCCGGGGCCGCCACAGATACGCAGTATTTT. The whole variable domain, filled in from reference TRBV7-2 and TRBJ2-3, reads GAGVSQSPSNKVTEKGKDVELRCDPISGHTALYWYRQSLGQGLEFLIYFQGNSAPDKSGLPSDRFSAERTGGSVSTLTIQRTQQEDSAVYLCASSPAPGAATDTQYFGPGTRLTVL.

Of note for this clonotype: One base away lies a much larger clone, so this may be a sequencing read error. Here the CDR3 DNA reads TGTGCCAGCAGTTACAGGGACACCGGGGAGCTGTTTTTT. Encoded protein: CASSYRDTGELFF. V usage is TRBV6-2 or TRBV6-3 and J usage is TRBJ2-2; D remains ambiguous. The germline CDR1 and CDR2 sequences are MNHEY and SVGEGT. The germline V and J ends were trimmed by 2 bases and 3 bases, with 4 bases remaining between them. CDR3 length: 13 amino acids.

Remarks on this clonotype: One junction end disagrees with the germline gene, perhaps due to a read error. The chain recombines TRBV12-3 or TRBV12-4 with TRBJ2-5; D may match TRBD1 or TRBD2 (5 bases each). There are 13 residues in the CDR3. This chain's CDR3 is CASRGDARAEQCF. The DNA for the CDR3 is TGTGCCAGCAGGGGGGACGCGCGAGCAGAGCAGTGCTTC.

In the case of this clonotype: An end of the junction differs from the germline gene, which may be a read error. V is TRBV25-1 and J is TRBJ2-4; possibly TRBD2 for D (5 bases). The DNA end is more similar to TRBJ2-5, so the J call may be wrong. The CDR3 totals 15 residues. Germline V gene lookup returns CDR1 MGHDK and CDR2 SYGVNS. The CDR3, as DNA: TGTGCCAGCAGAGAATCTGGCGGGCGTAGAGAGACCCAGTACTTC. Its protein product is CASRESGGRRETQYF.